This T cell receptor beta chain comes out of a study of Graves' ophthalmopathy and Graves' hyperthyroidism. Using RNA transcripts, the TCR beta CDR3 regions were amplified. Scientists carried out first-round RT-PCR using HTBI primers and then a second-round multiplex PCR. In TCRdb, the multiplex PCR reads were re-called with MiXCR into one record per CDR3 protein. The data hold 650,000 to 900,000 distinct CDR3 sequences, with around 40% observed a single time. This clonotype has a single count. Antigen unknown. One end of the junction is discordant with germline, which a read error may explain. The germline gives CDR1 SEHNR, CDR2 FQNEAQ (reference sequence). The CDR3 is 14 residues long. Notes on the study in general: Blood contained most expanded thyroid clonotypes exceeding 0.001 frequency.

The clonotype was recovered from an adult man with Graves' ophthalmopathy. J is TRBJ2-7 and V is TRBV7-9, with TRBD2 matching 8 bases. Source material: peripheral blood. CDR3 nucleotides: TGTGCCAGCAGCTTGTCGGGGGGGGCGGACGAGCAGTGCTTC. It translates to CASSLSGGADEQCF.